This T cell receptor beta chain is from a study of blood T cells in healthy people across ages. Primed by a sample-barcoded 5' primer and a J-beta primer mix, a second PCR proceeded for about 6 to 12 cycles. TCRdb processed the 5' RACE reads anew with MiXCR; each CDR3 protein has one entry. The sample contains about 930,000 distinct CDR3 sequences, approximately 32% of which appear only once. This CDR3 has 14 amino acids. Germline CDR1 MDHEN, CDR2 SYDVKM. Trimming removed 7 bases from V and 4 bases from J, with 16 bases in between. These data are also associated with another study on T cells of mothers and their children. Per that paper: The sample comes from fewer than 10 healthy Caucasian donors: mothers and children.

Specimen: blood. The clonotype was recovered from a woman aged 40 to 50 in good health. V is TRBV28 and J is TRBJ1-1, with D uncertain. DNA of the CDR3: TGTGCCAGCACCGCTCCTTATGCGGGCACTGAAGCTTTCTTT. Its protein product is CASTAPYAGTEAFF.